This paragraph reports one T cell receptor beta chain. Its target is unknown. This entry comes from a study of T cells in localized non-small cell lung cancer. The CDR3 covers 14 residues. From germline, CDR1 is SQVTM and CDR2 ANQGSEA. V was clipped by 4 bases and J by 6 bases; unmatched bases: 8. Data came from immunoSEQ multiplex PCR; TCRdb stores just in-frame clones and leaves some out. The table shows about 33,000 clones, with just under 80% occurring only once. Study-wide points: Adjacent uninvolved lung tissue had the highest T cell clonality, exceeding tumor. The study linked higher blood T cell density to longer overall survival. Heterogeneity remains possible, as sequencing covered one tumor region only.

The V call is TRBV29-1, the J call TRBJ2-2, with 7 bases fitting TRBD2. The sample consisted of peripheral blood, taken before any cancer treatment. The source is an older male donor with stage III squamous cell lung carcinoma. CDR3 sequence (DNA): TGCAGCGTTGCTAGCGGAGCGATCCCCGGGGAGCTGTTTTTT. Translation gives CSVASGAIPGELFF.